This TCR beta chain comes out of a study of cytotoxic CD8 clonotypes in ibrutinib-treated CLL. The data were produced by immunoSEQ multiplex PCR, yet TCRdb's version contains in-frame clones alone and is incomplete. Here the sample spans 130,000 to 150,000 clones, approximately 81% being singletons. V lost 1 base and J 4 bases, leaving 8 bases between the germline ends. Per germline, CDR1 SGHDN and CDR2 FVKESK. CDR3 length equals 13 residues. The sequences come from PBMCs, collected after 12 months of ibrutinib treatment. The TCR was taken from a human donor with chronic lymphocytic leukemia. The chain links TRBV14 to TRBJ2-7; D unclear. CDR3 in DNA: TGTGCCAGCAGCCAAGTCGATGTATACGAGCAGTACTTC. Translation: CASSQVDVYEQYF.